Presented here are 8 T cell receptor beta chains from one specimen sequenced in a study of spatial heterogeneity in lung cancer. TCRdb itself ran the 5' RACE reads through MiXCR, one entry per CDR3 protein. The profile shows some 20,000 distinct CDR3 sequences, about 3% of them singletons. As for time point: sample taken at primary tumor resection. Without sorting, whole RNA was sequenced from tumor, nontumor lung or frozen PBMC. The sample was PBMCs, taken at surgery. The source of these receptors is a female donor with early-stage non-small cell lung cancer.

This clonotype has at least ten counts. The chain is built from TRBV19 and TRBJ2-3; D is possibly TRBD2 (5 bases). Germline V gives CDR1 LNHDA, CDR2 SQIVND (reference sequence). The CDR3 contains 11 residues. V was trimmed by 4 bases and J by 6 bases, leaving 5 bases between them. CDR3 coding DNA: TGTGCCAGTAGTAGAGGGGATACGCAGTATTTT. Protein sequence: CASSRGDTQYF. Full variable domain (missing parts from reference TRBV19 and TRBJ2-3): DGGITQSPKYLFRKEGQNVTLSCEQNLNHDAMYWYRQDPGQGLRLIYYSQIVNDFQKGDIAEGYSVSREKKESFPLTVTSAQKNPTAFYLCASSRGDTQYFGPGTRLTVL.

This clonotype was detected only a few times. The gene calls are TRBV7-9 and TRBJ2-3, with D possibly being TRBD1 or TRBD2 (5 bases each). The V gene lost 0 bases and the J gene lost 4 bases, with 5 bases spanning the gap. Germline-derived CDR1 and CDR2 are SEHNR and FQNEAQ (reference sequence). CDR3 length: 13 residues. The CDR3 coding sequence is TGTGCCAGCAGCTTAGCGGGGGCAGATACGCAGTATTTT. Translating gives CASSLAGADTQYF.

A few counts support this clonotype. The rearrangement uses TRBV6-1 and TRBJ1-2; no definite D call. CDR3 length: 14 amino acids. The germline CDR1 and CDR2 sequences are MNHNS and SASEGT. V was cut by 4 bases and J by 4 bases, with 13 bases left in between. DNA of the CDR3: TGTGCCAGCAGTGTATCCCCGCGCCTCTATGGCTACACCTTC. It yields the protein CASSVSPRLYGYTF.

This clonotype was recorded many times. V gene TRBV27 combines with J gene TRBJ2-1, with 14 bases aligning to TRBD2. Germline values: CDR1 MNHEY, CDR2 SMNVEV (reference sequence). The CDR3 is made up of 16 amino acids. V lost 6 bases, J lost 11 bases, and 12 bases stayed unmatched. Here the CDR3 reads CASRLFSGLAGDQQFF. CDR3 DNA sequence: TGTGCCAGCAGGCTTTTCTCGGGACTAGCGGGAGACCAGCAGTTCTTC.

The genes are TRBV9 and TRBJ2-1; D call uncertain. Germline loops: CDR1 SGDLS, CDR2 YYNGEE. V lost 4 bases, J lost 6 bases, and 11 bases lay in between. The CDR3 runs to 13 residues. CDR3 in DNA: TGTGCCAGCAGCCCCCCTTCTAGCAATGAGCAGTTCTTC. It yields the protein CASSPPSSNEQFF.

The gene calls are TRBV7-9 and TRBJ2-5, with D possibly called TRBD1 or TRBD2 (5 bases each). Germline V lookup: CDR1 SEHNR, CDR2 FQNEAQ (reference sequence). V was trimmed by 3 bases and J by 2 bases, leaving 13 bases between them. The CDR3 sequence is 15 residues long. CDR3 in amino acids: CASSFWSGRQETQYF. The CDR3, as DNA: TGTGCCAGCAGCTTCTGGTCGGGACGGCAAGAGACCCAGTACTTC.

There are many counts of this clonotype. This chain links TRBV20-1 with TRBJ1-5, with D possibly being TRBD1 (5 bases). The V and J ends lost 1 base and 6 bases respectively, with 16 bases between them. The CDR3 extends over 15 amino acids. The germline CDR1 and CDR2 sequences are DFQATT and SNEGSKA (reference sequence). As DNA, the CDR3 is TGCAGTGCTAGAGCTGGTGGGGGTGAGGGTCAGCCCCAGCATTTT. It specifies CSARAGGGEGQPQHF.

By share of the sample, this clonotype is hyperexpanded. CDR3 amino acids: CASSPLLDNEGTQYF. The CDR3 DNA is TGTGCCAGCAGCCCACTATTGGACAACGAAGGGACCCAGTACTTC. This sequence joins TRBV9 and TRBJ2-5; the D gene is possibly TRBD1 (5 bases). The germline V gene encodes CDR1 SGDLS and CDR2 YYNGEE. CDR3 length: 15 amino acids. V lost 4 bases and J lost 7, with 20 bases in between. The full variable domain, its missing parts supplied by reference TRBV9 and TRBJ2-5, is DSGVTQTPKHLITATGQRVTLRCSPRSGDLSVYWYQQSLDQGLQFLIQYYNGEERAKGNILERFSAQQFPDLHSELNLSSLELGDSALYFCASSPLLDNEGTQYFGPGTRLLVL.